This passage covers 2 T cell receptor beta chains from one sample sequenced in a study of cytomegalovirus exposure and HLA in healthy donors. Primers: 60 Vbeta forward and 13 Jbeta reverse. TCRdb's copy holds only in-frame clones and misses some; the assay was immunoSEQ multiplex PCR. The table records 85,000 to 100,000 clones, approximately 75% of them present only once. Material: PBMCs. The source is a woman between 35 and 50 years old in good health and CMV-seronegative.

This chain uses TRBV5-6 with TRBJ2-1; 14 nucleotides agree with TRBD2. The germline gives CDR1 SGHDT, CDR2 YYEEEE. The CDR3 runs to 15 residues. V lost 4 bases and J lost 9; bases outside the gene matches: 6. The CDR3 spells CASSPTSGGAGEQFF. The CDR3 DNA is TGTGCCAGCAGCCCGACTAGCGGGGGGGCCGGTGAGCAGTTCTTC.

The gene calls are TRBV5-6 and TRBJ1-2; 7 bases align to TRBD1. Losses at the gene ends were 2 bases for V and 4 bases for J; bases not matched to a gene: 14. Germline V gives CDR1 SGHDT, CDR2 YYEEEE. CDR3 length: 17 residues. CDR3 DNA: TGTGCCAGCAGCTTAAGCTTTAGCGACAGGGTGTTCTATGGCTACACCTTC. As protein: CASSLSFSDRVFYGYTF.